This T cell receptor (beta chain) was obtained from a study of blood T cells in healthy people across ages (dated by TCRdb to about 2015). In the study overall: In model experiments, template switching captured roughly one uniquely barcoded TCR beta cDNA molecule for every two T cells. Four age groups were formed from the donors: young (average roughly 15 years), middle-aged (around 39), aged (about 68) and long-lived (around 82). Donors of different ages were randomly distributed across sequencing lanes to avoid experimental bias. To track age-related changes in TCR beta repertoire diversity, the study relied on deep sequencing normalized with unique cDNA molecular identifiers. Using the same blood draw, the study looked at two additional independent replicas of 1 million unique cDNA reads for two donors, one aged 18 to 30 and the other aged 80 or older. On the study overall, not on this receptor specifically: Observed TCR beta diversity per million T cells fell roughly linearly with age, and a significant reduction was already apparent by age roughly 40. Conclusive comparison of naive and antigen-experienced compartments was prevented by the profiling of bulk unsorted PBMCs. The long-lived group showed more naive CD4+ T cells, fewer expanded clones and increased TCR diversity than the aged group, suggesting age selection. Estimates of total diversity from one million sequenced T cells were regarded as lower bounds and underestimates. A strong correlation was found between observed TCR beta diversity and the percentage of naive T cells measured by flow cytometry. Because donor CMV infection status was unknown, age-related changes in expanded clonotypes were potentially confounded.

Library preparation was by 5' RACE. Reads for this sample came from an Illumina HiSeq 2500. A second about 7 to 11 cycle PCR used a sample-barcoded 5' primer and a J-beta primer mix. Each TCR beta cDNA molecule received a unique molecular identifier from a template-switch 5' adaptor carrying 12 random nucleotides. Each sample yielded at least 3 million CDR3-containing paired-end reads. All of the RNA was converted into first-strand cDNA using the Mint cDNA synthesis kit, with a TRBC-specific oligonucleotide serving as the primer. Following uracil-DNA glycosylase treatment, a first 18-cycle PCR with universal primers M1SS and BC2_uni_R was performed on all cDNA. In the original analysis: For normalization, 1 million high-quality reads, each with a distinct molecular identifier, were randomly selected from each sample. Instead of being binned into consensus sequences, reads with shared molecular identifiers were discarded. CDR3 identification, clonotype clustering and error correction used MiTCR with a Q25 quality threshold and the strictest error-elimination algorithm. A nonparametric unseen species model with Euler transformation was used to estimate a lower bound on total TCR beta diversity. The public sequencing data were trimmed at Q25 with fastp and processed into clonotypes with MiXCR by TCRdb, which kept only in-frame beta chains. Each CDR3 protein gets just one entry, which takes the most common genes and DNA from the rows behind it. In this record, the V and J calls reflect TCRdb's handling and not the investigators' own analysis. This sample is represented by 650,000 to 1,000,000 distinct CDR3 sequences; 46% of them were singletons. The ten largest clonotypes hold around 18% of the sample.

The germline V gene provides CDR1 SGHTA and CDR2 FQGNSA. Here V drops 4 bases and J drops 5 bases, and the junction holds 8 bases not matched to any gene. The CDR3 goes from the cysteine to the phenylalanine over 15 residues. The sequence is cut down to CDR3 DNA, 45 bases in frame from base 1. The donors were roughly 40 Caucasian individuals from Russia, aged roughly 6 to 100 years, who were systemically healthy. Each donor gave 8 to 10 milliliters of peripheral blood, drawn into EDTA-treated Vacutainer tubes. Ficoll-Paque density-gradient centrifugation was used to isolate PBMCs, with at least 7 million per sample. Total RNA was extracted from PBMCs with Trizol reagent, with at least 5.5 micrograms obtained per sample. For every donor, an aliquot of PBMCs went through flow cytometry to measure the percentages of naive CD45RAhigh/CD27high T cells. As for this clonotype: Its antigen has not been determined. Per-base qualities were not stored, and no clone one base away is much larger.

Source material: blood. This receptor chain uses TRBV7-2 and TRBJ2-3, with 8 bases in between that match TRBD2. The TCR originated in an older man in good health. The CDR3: CASSSFTLAGDTQYF. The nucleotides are TGTGCCAGCAGCTCATTCACCCTAGCGGGAGATACGCAGTATTTT.